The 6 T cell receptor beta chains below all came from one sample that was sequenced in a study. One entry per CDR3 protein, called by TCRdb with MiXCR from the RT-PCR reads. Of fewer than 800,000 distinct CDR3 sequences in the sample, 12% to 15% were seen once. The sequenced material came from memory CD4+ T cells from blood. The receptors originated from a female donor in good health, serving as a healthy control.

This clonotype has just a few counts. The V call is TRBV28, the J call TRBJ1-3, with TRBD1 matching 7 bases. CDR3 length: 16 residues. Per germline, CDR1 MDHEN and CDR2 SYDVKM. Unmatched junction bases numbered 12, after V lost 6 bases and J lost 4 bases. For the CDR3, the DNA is TGTGCCAGCAGCCTCAGGGGGGCAGGAAGAGGAAACACCATATATTTT. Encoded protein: CASSLRGAGRGNTIYF.

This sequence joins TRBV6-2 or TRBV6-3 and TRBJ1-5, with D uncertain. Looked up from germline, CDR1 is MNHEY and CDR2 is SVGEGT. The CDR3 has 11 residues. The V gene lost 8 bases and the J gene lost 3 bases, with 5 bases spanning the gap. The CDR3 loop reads CASGYNQPQHF. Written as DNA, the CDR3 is TGTGCCAGCGGGTACAATCAGCCCCAGCATTTT.

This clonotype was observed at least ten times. CDR3 protein: CASSRDPPVDTQYF. CDR3 in DNA: TGCGCCAGCAGCCGGGACCCACCGGTAGATACGCAGTATTTT. The V gene is TRBV5-1, the J gene TRBJ2-3; D could derive from TRBD1 or TRBD2 (5 bases each). The germline CDR1 and CDR2 sequences are SGHRS and YFSETQ. Deletions cut 4 bases from V and 5 bases from J, with 14 bases between. This CDR3 region has 14 residues.

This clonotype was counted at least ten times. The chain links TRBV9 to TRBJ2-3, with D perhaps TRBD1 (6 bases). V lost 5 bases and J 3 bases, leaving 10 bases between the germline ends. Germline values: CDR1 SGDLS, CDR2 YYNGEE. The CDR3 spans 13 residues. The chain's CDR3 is CASRGAGTDTQYF. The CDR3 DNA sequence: TGTGCCAGCAGGGGGGCTGGGACAGATACGCAGTATTTT. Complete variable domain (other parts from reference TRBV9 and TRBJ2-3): DSGVTQTPKHLITATGQRVTLRCSPRSGDLSVYWYQQSLDQGLQFLIQYYNGEERAKGNILERFSAQQFPDLHSELNLSSLELGDSALYFCASRGAGTDTQYFGPGTRLTVL.

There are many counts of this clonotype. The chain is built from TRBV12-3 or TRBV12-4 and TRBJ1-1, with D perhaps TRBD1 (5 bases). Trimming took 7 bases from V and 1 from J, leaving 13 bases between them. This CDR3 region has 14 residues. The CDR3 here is CASTRDGTNTEAFF. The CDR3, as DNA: TGTGCCAGCACCAGGGACGGGACGAACACTGAAGCTTTCTTT.

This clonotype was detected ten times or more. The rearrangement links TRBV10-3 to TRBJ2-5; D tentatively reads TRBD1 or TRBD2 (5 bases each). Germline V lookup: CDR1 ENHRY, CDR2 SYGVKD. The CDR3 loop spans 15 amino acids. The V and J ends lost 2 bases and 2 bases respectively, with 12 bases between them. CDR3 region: CAISESAWGQETQYF. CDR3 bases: TGTGCCATCAGTGAGAGCGCGTGGGGGCAAGAGACCCAGTACTTC.